This T cell receptor (beta chain) stems from a study of regulatory T cells in long-lasting Graves disease. Construction of the TCR beta libraries employed iRepertoire HTBI primers in conjunction with Arm-PCR of CDR3 regions. TCRdb fed the multiplex PCR reads into MiXCR, producing one record per CDR3 protein. Found here are over 350,000 distinct CDR3 sequences, approximately 16% of them singletons; the top ten hold under 9%. The germline gives CDR1 MNHNS, CDR2 SASEGT. With 5 bases clipped from V and 4 bases from J, the junction kept 11 bases outside the gene matches. The CDR3 has 17 residues. The time point is: newly diagnosed GD, antithyroid drugs for less than 3 months. RNA extracted from PBMCs served as the sequencing template. The sample was also linked to a second study, of T cells in Graves' hyperthyroidism and ophthalmopathy.

The V gene is TRBV6-1, the J gene TRBJ1-5; 10 bases agree with TRBD1. This receptor was identified in a woman between 40 and 55 years old with Graves disease. Sequencing was performed on peripheral blood mononuclear cells (PBMCs), taken at new diagnosis, from a patient treated with antithyroid drugs. CDR3 residues: CASSHNKRQGANQPQHF. The CDR3 DNA is TGTGCCAGCAGTCATAACAAACGACAGGGGGCGAATCAGCCCCAGCATTTT.